These 5 T cell receptor beta chains were all obtained from the same sample, sequenced in a study of cytomegalovirus exposure and HLA in healthy donors. Amplification used 60 Vbeta primers and 13 Jbeta primers. Generated by immunoSEQ multiplex PCR, the TCRdb table keeps only in-frame clones and is missing some. The sample lists about 160,000 clones; 82% were seen once. Sequences were obtained from PBMCs. These receptors were taken from a man aged 45-65 years in good health and CMV-seropositive.

The chain joins TRBV28 to TRBJ2-7; D is perhaps TRBD1 (5 bases). V was trimmed by 2 bases and J by 2 bases, leaving 16 bases between them. The CDR3 is 16 amino acids. Germline CDR1 is MDHEN and CDR2 is SYDVKM. The CDR3 coding sequence is TGTGCCAGCAGTTTACAGGGTTCCATTAGGGCCTACGAGCAGTACTTC. The encoded protein is CASSLQGSIRAYEQYF.

This chain links TRBV7-9 with TRBJ2-7, with D possibly matching TRBD2 (5 bases). The CDR3 totals 17 residues. With 1 base removed from V and 0 bases from J, the gap between germline ends came to 16 bases. The germline CDR1 and CDR2 sequences are SEHNR and FQNEAQ (reference sequence). The CDR3, as DNA: TGTGCCAGCAGCTTAGTATCTGGCGGGCAAAGCTCCTACGAGCAGTACTTC. Encoded protein: CASSLVSGGQSSYEQYF.

The chain has TRBV2 and TRBJ2-7; TRBD1 aligns across 10 bases. Unmatched junction bases numbered 17, after V lost 6 bases and J lost 3 bases. CDR3 length: 18 amino acids. Germline values: CDR1 SNHLY, CDR2 FYNNEI. CDR3 sequence reads: CASSDPGQGIWEDYEQYF. As DNA, the CDR3 is TGTGCCAGCAGCGACCCGGGACAGGGGATTTGGGAGGACTACGAGCAGTACTTC.

V and J are TRBV21-1 and TRBJ1-5; the table's D gene call, TRBD1, was not cross checked with the DNA. TRBV21-1 is labeled a pseudogene. The CDR3 contains 14 residues. The CDR3 bases are TGTGCCAGCAGCAGGACACAGGGTGGGCAGCCCCAGCATTTT. Its protein is CASSRTQGGQPQHF.

This rearrangement joins TRBV5-4 to TRBJ2-5, with 8 bases lining up with TRBD2. Germline V gene data show CDR1 as SGHNT and CDR2 as YYREEE (reference sequence). After removal of 3 bases from V and 5 bases from J, the junction contained 9 bases not matched to a gene. This CDR3 spans 15 amino acids. CDR3 in DNA: TGTGCCAGCAGCTCGGGGGGGCCAGGAGAGGAGACCCAGTACTTC. Its protein product is CASSSGGPGEETQYF.